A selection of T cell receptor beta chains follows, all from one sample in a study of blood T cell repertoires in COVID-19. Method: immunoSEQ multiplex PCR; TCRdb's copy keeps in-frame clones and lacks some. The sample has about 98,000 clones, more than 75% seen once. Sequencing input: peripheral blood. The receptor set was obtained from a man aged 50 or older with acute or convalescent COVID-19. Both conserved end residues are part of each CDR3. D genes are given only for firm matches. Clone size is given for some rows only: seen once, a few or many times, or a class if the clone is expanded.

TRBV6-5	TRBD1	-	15	CASSYRRGLDYGYTF
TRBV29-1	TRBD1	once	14	CSVEGGTESYEQYF
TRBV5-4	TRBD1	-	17	CASSSGGGQGLSYEQYF
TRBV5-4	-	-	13	CASSLPGNTEAFF
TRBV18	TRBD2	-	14	CASSPGREYYEQYF
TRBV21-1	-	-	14	CASGNQGIGTEAFF
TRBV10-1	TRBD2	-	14	CASSDDSGSETQYF
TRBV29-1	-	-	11	CSVEKGWGTGF
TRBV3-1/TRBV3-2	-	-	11	CASSHFNEQFF
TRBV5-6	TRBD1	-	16	CASSLGGTGGRATIYF
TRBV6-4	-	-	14	CASSDAYRLNGYTF
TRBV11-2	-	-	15	CASSLDSMTRTEAFF
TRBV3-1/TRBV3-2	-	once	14	CASSRGAGDTEAFF
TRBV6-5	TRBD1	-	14	CASSYSGQAYGYTF
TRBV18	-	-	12	CASSPERQEQFF
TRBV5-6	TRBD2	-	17	CASSLSLAAMNTGELFF
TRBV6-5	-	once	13	CASSHGANHGYTF
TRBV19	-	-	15	CASSELTGFNTEAFF
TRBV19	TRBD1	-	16	CASSGTGGDGRNEAFF
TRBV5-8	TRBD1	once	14	CASSLTGGKQPQHF
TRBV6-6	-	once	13	CASSFTLGGPEFF
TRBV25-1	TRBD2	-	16	CASSEWGSGRDYEQFF
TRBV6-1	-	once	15	CASSEMSSLPGELFF
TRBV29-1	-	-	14	CSVEPGLGVDTQYF
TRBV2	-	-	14	CASSEGTSFYGYTF
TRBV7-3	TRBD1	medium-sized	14	CASSLGQTNSPLHF
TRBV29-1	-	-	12	CSSSGVDTEAFF
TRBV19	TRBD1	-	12	CASSIRQGAQHF
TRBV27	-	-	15	CASSSRGSPNYGYTF
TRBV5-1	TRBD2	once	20	CASSLRGVVAGLAGGYEQYF
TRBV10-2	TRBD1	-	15	CASCKGQVLNTEAFF
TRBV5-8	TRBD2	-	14	CASRRDYGGHEQFF
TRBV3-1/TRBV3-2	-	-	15	CASSLRQGGIYEQYF